The 17 T cell receptor beta chains reported below all come from one sample, sequenced in a study of cytomegalovirus exposure and HLA in healthy donors. Both 60 Vbeta primers and 13 Jbeta primers went into the PCR. Assay used: immunoSEQ multiplex PCR; TCRdb lists only in-frame clones, some missing. The sample contains about 150,000 clones, about 74% of which appear only once. Source material: PBMCs. These receptors came from a woman between 40 and 55 years old in good health and CMV-seronegative.

The chain joins TRBV13 to TRBJ1-2, with 10 bases aligning to TRBD1. Germline V lookup: CDR1 PRHDT, CDR2 FYEKMQ (reference sequence). The J segment lost 0 bases and the V segment lost 5 bases, leaving 3 bases of the junction unmatched. This CDR3 is 15 amino acids long. CDR3 sequence: CASSPGQGANYGYTF. The CDR3 DNA reads as TGTGCCAGCAGCCCTGGACAGGGGGCTAACTATGGCTACACCTTC.

The chain combines TRBV5-8 with TRBJ1-2; possible D gene TRBD1, 5 bases. The length of the CDR3 is 17 residues. V lost 4 bases, J lost 6 bases, and 25 bases lay in between. Germline V gives CDR1 SGHTS, CDR2 YDEGEE. The CDR3 region is CASSGSLVLGAADGYTF. CDR3 nucleotide sequence: TGTGCCAGCAGCGGGTCCCTCGTGCTTGGGGCCGCGGATGGCTACACCTTC.

The V and J genes are TRBV7-9 and TRBJ2-1; a weak D match, TRBD2 (5 bases). The CDR3 length is 13 residues. V lost 2 bases and J lost 8, with 10 bases in between. Germline CDR1 reads SEHNR; CDR2 reads FQNEAQ (reference sequence). The CDR3 nucleotides read TGTGCCAGCAGCTTAACGGGTAGCGATGAGCAGTTCTTC. Encoded protein: CASSLTGSDEQFF.

The chain employs TRBV6-5 and TRBJ1-1; unclear D gene. V was cut by 6 bases and J by 5 bases, with 19 bases left in between. The CDR3 is 15 amino acids. From germline, CDR1 is MNHEY and CDR2 SVGAGI. In nucleotides, the CDR3 is TGTGCCAGCAGGGACTTGGCTATCCTGGGGACTGAAGCTTTCTTT. Its protein product is CASRDLAILGTEAFF.

The chain combines TRBV5-4 with TRBJ1-1; 7 positions agree with TRBD1. CDR3 size: 15 residues. Trimming took 5 bases from V and 3 from J; bases not matched to a gene: 10. Germline-derived CDR1 and CDR2 are SGHNT and YYREEE (reference sequence). CDR3 DNA: TGTGCCAGCAGGCGGGGACAGTTCTTAGACACTGAAGCTTTCTTT. This translates into CASRRGQFLDTEAFF.

The CDR3 protein is CASSRAGVGSPLHF. CDR3 in DNA: TGTGCCAGCAGTAGGGCGGGAGTCGGGTCACCCCTCCACTTT. The chain is built from TRBV2 and TRBJ1-6, with D hard to call. This CDR3 region has 14 residues. V lost 5 bases, J lost 10 bases, and 15 bases lay in between. Germline values: CDR1 SNHLY, CDR2 FYNNEI.

The rearrangement uses TRBV7-9 and TRBJ1-2; TRBD1 aligns across 7 bases. Germline lookup yields CDR1 SEHNR and CDR2 FQNEAQ (reference sequence). V gave up 1 base and J gave up 4 bases; unmatched junction bases: 12. The CDR3 is 17 residues long. The CDR3 loop reads CASSLEGARGVFYGYTF. The CDR3 coding sequence is TGTGCCAGCAGCTTAGAGGGGGCGAGAGGGGTATTCTATGGCTACACCTTC.

The rearrangement uses TRBV7-9 and TRBJ1-1; D might be TRBD1 (6 bases). Germline loops: CDR1 SEHNR, CDR2 FQNEAQ (reference sequence). Trimming stripped 5 bases from V and 5 bases from J, with 9 bases between. This CDR3 has 12 residues. CDR3 loop: CASSTGITEAFF. For the CDR3, the DNA is TGTGCCAGCAGCACAGGGATTACTGAAGCTTTCTTT. The entire variable domain, with the rest obtained from reference TRBV7-9 and TRBJ1-1, is as follows: DTGVSQNPRHKITKRGQNVTFRCDPISEHNRLYWYRQTLGQGPEFLTYFQNEAQLEKSRLLSDRFSAERPKGSFSTLEIQRTEQGDSAMYLCASSTGITEAFFGQGTRLTVV.

As DNA, the CDR3 is TGTGCCAGCAGCGGGACTAGCGGGACGTACAATGAGCAGTTCTTC. It encodes CASSGTSGTYNEQFF. This sequence joins TRBV5-4 and TRBJ2-1, with 13 bases aligning to TRBD2. The CDR3 sequence is 15 residues long. Per the germline V gene, CDR1 is SGHNT and CDR2 is YYREEE (reference sequence). The V gene end was trimmed by 4 bases and the J gene end by 4 bases; junction bases not matched to a gene: 2.

This clone occurred a few times. The rearrangement uses TRBV7-9 and TRBJ1-1, with D unresolved. Looked up from germline, CDR1 is SEHNR and CDR2 is FQNEAQ (reference sequence). The CDR3 spans 13 residues. V was shortened by 0 bases and J by 3 bases, with 5 bases between the two germline ends. CDR3 nucleotides: TGTGCCAGCAGCTTAGCCGGGGACACTGAAGCTTTCTTT. Its protein is CASSLAGDTEAFF. The whole variable domain, remainder taken from reference TRBV7-9 and TRBJ1-1, is DTGVSQNPRHKITKRGQNVTFRCDPISEHNRLYWYRQTLGQGPEFLTYFQNEAQLEKSRLLSDRFSAERPKGSFSTLEIQRTEQGDSAMYLCASSLAGDTEAFFGQGTRLTVV.

The chain is built from TRBV6-1 and TRBJ2-1, with no clear D. In germline, CDR1 is MNHNS, CDR2 SASEGT. CDR3 length: 16 amino acids. Trimming pared 2 bases from V and 6 bases from J, leaving 17 bases between. DNA for the CDR3: TGTGCCAGCAGTGAATTTGGCGGAAGTCTCTTCAATGAGCAGTTCTTC. This codes for CASSEFGGSLFNEQFF.

The chain recombines TRBV28 with TRBJ1-4; no clear D gene. The CDR3 extends over 15 amino acids. CDR1 is MDHEN and CDR2 is SYDVKM in the germline V gene. The V and J ends lost 6 bases and 0 bases respectively, with 11 bases between them. CDR3 DNA sequence: TGTGCCAGCAGCGATTCGACTGCAACTAATGAAAAACTGTTTTTT. This codes for CASSDSTATNEKLFF.

The chain carries TRBV6-5 and TRBJ1-6; D is perhaps TRBD1 (5 bases). This CDR3 is 15 amino acids long. V lost 4 bases to trimming and J lost 8 bases, with 15 bases between them. The germline gives CDR1 MNHEY, CDR2 SVGAGI. The CDR3 loop is CASSSRLARDSPLHF. For the CDR3, the DNA is TGTGCCAGCAGTTCTCGGCTCGCCAGGGATTCACCCCTCCACTTT.

This clone occurred once. The chain uses TRBV5-6 and TRBJ2-7; 8 bases match TRBD2. The CDR3 consists of 15 residues. With 3 bases clipped from V and 6 bases from J, the junction kept 11 bases outside the gene matches. Germline V lookup: CDR1 SGHDT, CDR2 YYEEEE. DNA for the CDR3: TGTGCCAGCAGCTACTCCGGGACTAGTCTCGGCGAGCAGTACTTC. Translating gives CASSYSGTSLGEQYF.

The J gene is TRBJ2-3, the V gene TRBV5-6, with D possibly being TRBD2 (7 bases). CDR3 length: 15 amino acids. The germline gives CDR1 SGHDT, CDR2 YYEEEE. Trimming cost V 3 bases and J 5 bases, with 16 bases left between them. The CDR3 DNA reads as TGTGCCAGCAGCTCGAGGGGGGGAGGTTTAGATACGCAGTATTTT. Translating it yields CASSSRGGGLDTQYF.

CDR3 sequence: CASSPWGGVGLSEAFF. The CDR3 nucleotides read TGTGCCAGCAGCCCGTGGGGGGGGGTCGGCCTCTCTGAAGCTTTCTTT. The J gene is TRBJ1-1, the V gene TRBV5-4, with D maybe TRBD1 (5 bases). V shed 4 bases and J shed 6 bases, with 22 bases lying between them. CDR1 is SGHNT and CDR2 is YYREEE in the germline V gene (reference sequence). The CDR3 sequence is 16 residues long.

The chain recombines TRBV4-1 with TRBJ2-1, with 8 bases aligning to TRBD1. The V gene end was trimmed by 0 bases and the J gene end by 6 bases; junction bases not matched to a gene: 7. CDR3 length: 16 amino acids. Germline V CDR1 and CDR2: MGHRA, YSYEKL. The CDR3 is CASSQDPQGASNEQFF. CDR3 coding DNA: TGCGCCAGCAGCCAAGATCCCCAGGGGGCGAGCAATGAGCAGTTCTTC.